This T cell receptor (beta chain) was found in a study of T cells in Graves' hyperthyroidism and ophthalmopathy. Across 18 months, stable Graves' hyperthyroidism was marked by no progression to ophthalmopathy. The PBMCs had their origin in 7.5 to 10 ml of fresh peripheral blood. V was pared by 6 bases and J by 6 bases, with 18 bases between. This CDR3 is 14 amino acids long. Germline lookup yields CDR1 WNHNN and CDR2 SYGVQD (reference sequence). Ten or more counts support this clonotype. Its specificity is unknown. Study results and limitations: Model-based prediction identified ophthalmopathy a median approximately 6 months prior to its onset.

The CDR3 regions of TCR beta were amplified from RNA transcripts. First-round RT-PCR targeting the TCR CDR3 was performed with the HTBI primer set. Each CDR3 protein gets one entry after TCRdb re-called the multiplex PCR reads with MiXCR. Here the sample spans over 300,000 distinct CDR3 sequences, roughly 14% being singletons. The sample comprised blood. This sequence was found in a woman aged 60-70 years with Graves' hyperthyroidism. The J gene is TRBJ2-7, the V gene TRBV10-1; possibly TRBD1 for D (7 bases). Here the CDR3 DNA reads TGCGCCAGCAGCCCGACAGGGAGAGCGGGCGAGCAGTACTTC. Protein sequence: CASSPTGRAGEQYF.